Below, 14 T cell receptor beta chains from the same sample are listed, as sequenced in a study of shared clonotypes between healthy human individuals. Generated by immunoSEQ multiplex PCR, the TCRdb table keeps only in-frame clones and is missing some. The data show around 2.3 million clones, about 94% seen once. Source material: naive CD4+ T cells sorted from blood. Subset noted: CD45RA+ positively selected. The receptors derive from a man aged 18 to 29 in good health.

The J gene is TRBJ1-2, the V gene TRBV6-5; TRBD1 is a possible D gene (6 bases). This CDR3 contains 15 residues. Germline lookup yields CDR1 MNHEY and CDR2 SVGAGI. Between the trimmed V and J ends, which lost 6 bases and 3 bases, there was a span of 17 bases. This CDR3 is CASRTGTKKDYGYTF. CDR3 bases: TGTGCCAGCAGGACCGGGACAAAAAAGGACTATGGCTACACCTTC.

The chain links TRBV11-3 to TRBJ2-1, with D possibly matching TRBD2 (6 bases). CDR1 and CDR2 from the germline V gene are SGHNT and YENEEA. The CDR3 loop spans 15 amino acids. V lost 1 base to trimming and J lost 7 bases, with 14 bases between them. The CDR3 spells CASSLVSRGENEQFF. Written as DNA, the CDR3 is TGTGCCAGCAGCTTAGTATCGCGCGGGGAAAATGAGCAGTTCTTC.

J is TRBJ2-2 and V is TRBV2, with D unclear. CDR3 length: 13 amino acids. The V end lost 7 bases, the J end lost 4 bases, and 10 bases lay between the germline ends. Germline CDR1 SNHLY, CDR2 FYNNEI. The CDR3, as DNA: TGTGCCAGCACTAGGACGGGCACCGGGGAGCTGTTTTTT. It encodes CASTRTGTGELFF.

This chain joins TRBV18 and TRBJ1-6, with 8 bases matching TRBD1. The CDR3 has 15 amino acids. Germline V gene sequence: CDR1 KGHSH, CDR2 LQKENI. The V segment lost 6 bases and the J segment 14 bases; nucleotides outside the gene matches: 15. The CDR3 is CASSSGQGAVETLHF. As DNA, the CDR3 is TGTGCCAGCTCCTCTGGGCAGGGGGCTGTGGAGACCCTCCACTTT.

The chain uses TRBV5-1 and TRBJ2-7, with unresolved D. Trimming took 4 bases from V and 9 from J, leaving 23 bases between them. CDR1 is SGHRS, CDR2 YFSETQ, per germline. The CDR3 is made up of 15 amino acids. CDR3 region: CASSPETSSKDWQYF. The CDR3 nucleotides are TGCGCCAGCAGCCCAGAGACCTCTTCTAAGGATTGGCAGTACTTC.

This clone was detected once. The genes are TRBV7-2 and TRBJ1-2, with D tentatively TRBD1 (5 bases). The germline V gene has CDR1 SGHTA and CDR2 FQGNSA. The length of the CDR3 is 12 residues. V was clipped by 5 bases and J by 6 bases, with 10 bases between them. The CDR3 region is CASSDPGNGYTF. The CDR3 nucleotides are TGTGCCAGCAGCGATCCAGGGAATGGCTACACCTTC.

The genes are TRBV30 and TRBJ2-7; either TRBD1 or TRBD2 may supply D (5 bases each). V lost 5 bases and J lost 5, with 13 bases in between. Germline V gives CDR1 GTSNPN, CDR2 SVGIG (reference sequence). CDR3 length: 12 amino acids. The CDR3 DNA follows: TGTGCCTGGGGGACCCGCTTGGACGAGCAGTACTTC. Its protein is CAWGTRLDEQYF.

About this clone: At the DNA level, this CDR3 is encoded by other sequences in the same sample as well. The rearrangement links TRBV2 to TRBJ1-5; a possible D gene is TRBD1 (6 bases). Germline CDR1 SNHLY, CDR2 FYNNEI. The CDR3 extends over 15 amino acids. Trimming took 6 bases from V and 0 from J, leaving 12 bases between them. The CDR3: CASSEQGGSNQPQHF. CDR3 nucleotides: TGTGCCAGCAGCGAACAGGGTGGTAGCAATCAGCCCCAGCATTTT. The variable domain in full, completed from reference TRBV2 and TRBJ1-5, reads EPEVTQTPSHQVTQMGQEVILRCVPISNHLYFYWYRQILGQKVEFLVSFYNNEISEKSEIFDDQFSVERPDGSNFTLKIRSTKLEDSAMYFCASSEQGGSNQPQHFGDGTRLSIL.

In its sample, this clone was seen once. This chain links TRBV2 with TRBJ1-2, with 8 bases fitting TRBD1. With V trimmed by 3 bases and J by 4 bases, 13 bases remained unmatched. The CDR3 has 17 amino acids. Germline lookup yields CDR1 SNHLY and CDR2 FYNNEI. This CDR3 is CASSDRGTGHIGYGYTF. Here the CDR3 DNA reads TGTGCCAGCAGTGATAGGGGGACAGGCCACATTGGCTATGGCTACACCTTC.

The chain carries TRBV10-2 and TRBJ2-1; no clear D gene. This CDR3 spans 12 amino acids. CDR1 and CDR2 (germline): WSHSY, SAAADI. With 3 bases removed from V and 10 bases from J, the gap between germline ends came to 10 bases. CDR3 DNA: TGCGCCAGCAGTGATATGGGCGCAGAGCAGTTCTTC. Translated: CASSDMGAEQFF.

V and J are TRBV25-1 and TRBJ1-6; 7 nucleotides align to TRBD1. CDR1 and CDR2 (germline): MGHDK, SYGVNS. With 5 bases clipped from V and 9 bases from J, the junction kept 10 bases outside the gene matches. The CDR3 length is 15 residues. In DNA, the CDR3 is TGTGCCAGCAGTCCCTCAGGGGGTTTGGGTTCACCCCTCCACTTT. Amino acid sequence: CASSPSGGLGSPLHF.

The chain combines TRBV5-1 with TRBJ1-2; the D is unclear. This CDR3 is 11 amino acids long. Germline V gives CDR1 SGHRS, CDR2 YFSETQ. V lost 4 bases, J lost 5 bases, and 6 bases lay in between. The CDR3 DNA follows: TGCGCCAGCAGCGGTCAATATGGCTACACCTTC. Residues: CASSGQYGYTF.

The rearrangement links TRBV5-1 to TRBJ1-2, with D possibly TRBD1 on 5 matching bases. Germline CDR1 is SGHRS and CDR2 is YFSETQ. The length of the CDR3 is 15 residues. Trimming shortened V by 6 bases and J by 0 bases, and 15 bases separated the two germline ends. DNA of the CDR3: TGCGCCAGCACGGCAGGGACGCTTTCTAACTATGGCTACACCTTC. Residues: CASTAGTLSNYGYTF.

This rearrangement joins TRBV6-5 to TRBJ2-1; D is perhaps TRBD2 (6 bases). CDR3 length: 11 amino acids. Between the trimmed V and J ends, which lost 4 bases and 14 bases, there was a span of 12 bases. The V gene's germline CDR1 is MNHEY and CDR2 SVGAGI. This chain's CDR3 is CASSSGLKEFF. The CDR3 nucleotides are TGTGCCAGCAGTTCGGGACTTAAGGAGTTCTTC.